These T cell receptor beta chains were read from a single sample in a study of CD8 T cells in ankylosing spondylitis. TCRdb analysed the 5' RACE reads with MiXCR anew, one entry per CDR3 protein. Among around 250,000 distinct CDR3 sequences listed, about 10% were seen once. Sequencing was carried out using blood, either unsorted or a sorted T cell fraction (not recorded which). These receptors were collected from a male donor with ankylosing spondylitis or in good health (not recorded which). Each CDR3 is given without its conserved first and last residue.

v_call	j_call	cdr3_aa
TRBV5-1	TRBJ2-1	ASSSGTSGIIDEQF
TRBV12-3/TRBV12-4	TRBJ2-1	ASSFYKGNEQF
TRBV7-6	TRBJ2-1	ASSLAHSLAGVWNEQF
TRBV4-1	TRBJ2-7	ASSQDGGTGAGEQY
TRBV7-9	TRBJ2-7	ASGGAYEQY
TRBV5-1	TRBJ2-1	ASSLDSSGSNEQF
TRBV11-2	TRBJ2-2	ASSLDQHRGLDTGELF
TRBV5-1	TRBJ2-7	ASRSVADSYEQY
TRBV7-2	TRBJ1-1	ASLRGWNTEAF
TRBV14	TRBJ2-7	ASSQQGQGEWFHEQY
TRBV24-1	TRBJ2-3	ATSDPGRKTYTDTQY
TRBV9	TRBJ2-2	ASSVVGSTGELF
TRBV9	TRBJ2-5	ASSSRLAEETQY
TRBV5-1	TRBJ2-3	ASSLSSVGLTATQY
TRBV28	TRBJ2-3	ASRFRASTDTQY
TRBV6-2/TRBV6-3	TRBJ1-1	ASSSGRYEAF
TRBV10-3	TRBJ2-7	AISPTGYEQY
TRBV20-1	TRBJ1-1	SAIEDQQTEAF
TRBV5-1	TRBJ2-7	ASSFTWGEYEQY
TRBV5-1	TRBJ2-7	ASSLEWRGRYEQY
TRBV11-2	TRBJ2-1	ASSFGLAVNEQF
TRBV12-3/TRBV12-4	TRBJ1-1	ASSLSRAVEAF
TRBV5-1	TRBJ2-3	ASSTLAGRTDTQY
TRBV7-6	TRBJ2-2	ASSLESSGAGTGELF
TRBV3-1	TRBJ2-5	ASSLSAETQY
TRBV5-6	TRBJ1-2	ASSDGTDPMIGGYT
TRBV20-1	TRBJ1-2	SADTGDPNYGYT
TRBV12-3/TRBV12-4	TRBJ2-7	ASSFGGTPEQY
TRBV12-3/TRBV12-4	TRBJ1-5	ASGKRGGNQPQH
TRBV20-1	TRBJ1-1	SARASTDWGTEAF
TRBV20-1	TRBJ2-7	SARVLQLHSYEQY
TRBV25-1	TRBJ2-3	ASSGPLSTDTQY
TRBV20-1	TRBJ1-1	SASTIGHQNTEAF
TRBV10-1	TRBJ2-1	ASSASRAGGVHNEQF
TRBV27	TRBJ1-4	ASSSQQGGNEKLF